The next 28 T cell receptor beta chains were all read from a single sample in a study of Ad26.COV2.S vaccination and SARS-CoV-2 variants. The method was immunoSEQ multiplex PCR; TCRdb's version includes in-frame clones alone and lacks a portion of them. The repertoire holds about 350,000 clones, with roughly nine tenths as singletons. The material was peripheral blood, obtained after recovery from COVID-19. The receptors were sampled from a human donor who had recovered from COVID-19.

The chain recombines TRBV18 with TRBJ1-1; D gene uncertain. Germline V gene lookup returns CDR1 KGHSH and CDR2 LQKENI. CDR3 size: 13 residues. The V end lost 4 bases, the J end lost 1 base, and 7 bases lay between the germline ends. CDR3 nucleotide sequence: TGTGCCAGCTCACTGGGCCCGAACACTGAAGCTTTCTTT. Translation: CASSLGPNTEAFF.

This chain connects TRBV11-2 to TRBJ2-7; D is unclear. Germline V lookup: CDR1 SGHAT, CDR2 FQNNGV. The CDR3 is made up of 15 amino acids. V was cut by 0 bases and J by 2 bases, with 11 bases left in between. CDR3 sequence reads: CASSLDHNSAYEQYF. In DNA form, the CDR3 reads TGTGCCAGCAGCTTAGATCATAACTCAGCCTACGAGCAGTACTTC.

The chain recombines TRBV7-2 with TRBJ2-2, with D maybe TRBD2 (6 bases). The CDR3 extends over 15 amino acids. The germline V gene has CDR1 SGHTA and CDR2 FQGNSA. V was shortened by 5 bases and J by 4 bases, with 14 bases between the two germline ends. CDR3 residues: CASSLRGRGTGELFF. CDR3 nucleotide sequence: TGTGCCAGCAGCCTCCGAGGGCGGGGCACCGGGGAGCTGTTTTTT. The variable domain in full, with the rest retrieved from reference TRBV7-2 and TRBJ2-2, is GAGVSQSPSNKVTEKGKDVELRCDPISGHTALYWYRQSLGQGLEFLIYFQGNSAPDKSGLPSDRFSAERTGGSVSTLTIQRTQQEDSAVYLCASSLRGRGTGELFFGEGSRLTVL.

The V gene is TRBV19, the J gene TRBJ2-3; TRBD2 aligns across 9 bases. The CDR3 runs to 16 residues. V was clipped by 7 bases and J by 2 bases; unmatched bases: 10. CDR1 and CDR2 from the germline V gene are LNHDA and SQIVND (reference sequence). CDR3 amino acids: CASNSGLAVPTDTQYF. The CDR3 DNA sequence: TGTGCCAGTAACTCGGGACTAGCAGTTCCCACAGATACGCAGTATTTT.

The chain has TRBV6-1 and TRBJ1-3, with unresolved D. Germline CDR1 and CDR2: MNHNS and SASEGT. The V end lost 2 bases, the J end lost 5 bases, and 4 bases lay between the germline ends. This CDR3 is built from 12 residues. CDR3 sequence (DNA): TGTGCCAGCAGTGAAAGGAGAAACACCATATATTTT. Translating gives CASSERRNTIYF.

As regards this clone: The sample contains more than one DNA sequence encoding this CDR3. This rearrangement joins TRBV6-5 to TRBJ1-1; maybe TRBD1 (6 bases). Trimming stripped 0 bases from V and 5 bases from J, with 7 bases between. There are 13 residues in the CDR3. The germline V gene encodes CDR1 MNHEY and CDR2 SVGAGI. CDR3 bases: TGTGCCAGCAGTTACTCGCAGGGGACTGAAGCTTTCTTT. It is translated as CASSYSQGTEAFF.

This chain joins TRBV12-5 and TRBJ1-1; D remains unclear. CDR3 length: 17 amino acids. Trimming took 6 bases from V and 0 from J, leaving 20 bases between them. CDR1 LGHNT and CDR2 FRNRAP come from the germline V gene. The CDR3 DNA is TGTGCTAGTGGCCCCCGGAGCCCTCCCTACATGAACACTGAAGCTTTCTTT. Encoded protein: CASGPRSPPYMNTEAFF.

The chain combines TRBV11-2 with TRBJ2-1, with D unresolved. CDR1 is SGHAT and CDR2 is FQNNGV in the germline V gene. V was pared by 1 base and J by 0 bases, with 13 bases between. The CDR3 extends over 17 amino acids. The CDR3 spells CASSLVGSASSYNEQFF. The CDR3 region has the DNA TGTGCCAGCAGCTTAGTGGGGTCCGCGAGCTCCTACAATGAGCAGTTCTTC.

The chain is built from TRBV4-3 and TRBJ2-2; D may be TRBD1 (6 bases). The CDR3 runs to 17 residues. Germline V gene sequence: CDR1 LGHNA, CDR2 YSLEER. V dropped 0 bases and J dropped 4 bases, with 15 bases sitting between them. Here the CDR3 reads CASSQDQPGASTGELFF. For the CDR3, the DNA is TGCGCCAGCAGCCAAGATCAGCCAGGGGCGAGCACCGGGGAGCTGTTTTTT.

V gene TRBV7-9 combines with J gene TRBJ1-1, with 7 bases aligning to TRBD1. Looked up from germline, CDR1 is SEHNR and CDR2 is FQNEAQ (reference sequence). The V and J ends lost 7 bases and 0 bases, in that order; junction bases with no gene match: 5. The CDR3 spans 14 residues. CDR3 loop: CASTRDRMNTEAFF. In DNA, the CDR3 is TGTGCCAGCACCCGGGACAGAATGAACACTGAAGCTTTCTTT.

This clone was counted a single time. The chain links TRBV11-2 to TRBJ2-7, with D perhaps given as TRBD1 or TRBD2 (5 bases each). The V end was cut by 1 base, the J end by 3 bases, with 25 bases between. This CDR3 region has 19 residues. CDR1 SGHAT and CDR2 FQNNGV come from the germline V gene. CDR3 region: CASSLVQNVRGGGYYEQYF. Written as DNA, the CDR3 is TGTGCCAGCAGCTTAGTCCAAAATGTTAGGGGTGGGGGATACTACGAGCAGTACTTC.

The rearrangement links TRBV3-1 (or the pseudogene TRBV3-2) to TRBJ1-5; D not resolved. The CDR3 contains 14 residues. V lost 0 bases and J lost 1, with 4 bases in between. Germline lookup yields CDR1 LGHDT and CDR2 YNNKEL (reference sequence). CDR3 nucleotide sequence: TGTGCCAGCAGCCAAGAGACAAGCAATCAGCCCCAGCATTTT. Amino acid sequence: CASSQETSNQPQHF.

The chain links TRBV7-6 to TRBJ2-3; 9 nucleotides match TRBD1. Trimming at V came to 0 bases and at J to 0 bases, leaving 10 bases not matched to a gene. This CDR3 is built from 19 residues. CDR1 and CDR2 from the germline V gene are SGHVS and FNYEAQ. CDR3 region: CASSLATGGISTSTDTQYF. The CDR3 coding sequence is TGTGCCAGCAGCTTAGCCACAGGGGGCATCTCTACTAGCACAGATACGCAGTATTTT. Using reference TRBV7-6 and TRBJ2-3 for the parts outside the CDR3, the full variable domain is GAGVSQSPRYKVTKRGQDVALRCDPISGHVSLYWYRQALGQGPEFLTYFNYEAQQDKSGLPNDRFSAERPEGSISTLTIQRTEQRDSAMYRCASSLATGGISTSTDTQYFGPGTRLTVL.

The chain carries TRBV9 and TRBJ1-1; D not resolved. Germline-derived CDR1 and CDR2 are SGDLS and YYNGEE. Trimming removed 2 bases at V and 4 bases at J, with 9 bases between. The CDR3 consists of 13 residues. CDR3 sequence reads: CASSVGEVTEAFF. CDR3 nucleotides: TGTGCCAGCAGCGTCGGGGAGGTCACTGAAGCTTTCTTT.

This chain connects TRBV18 to TRBJ2-7; the D is unclear. The CDR3 contains 16 residues. Germline CDR1 and CDR2: KGHSH and LQKENI. Trimming took off 3 bases at V and 5 bases at J, with 20 bases between the two ends. The CDR3: CASSPMEIRSLDEQYF. CDR3 in DNA: TGTGCCAGCTCACCCATGGAGATCCGTTCATTGGACGAGCAGTACTTC. Using reference TRBV18 and TRBJ2-7 for the parts outside the CDR3, the full variable domain is NAGVMQNPRHLVRRRGQEARLRCSPMKGHSHVYWYRQLPEEGLKFMVYLQKENIIDESGMPKERFSAEFPKEGPSILRIQQVVRGDSAAYFCASSPMEIRSLDEQYFGPGTRLTVT.

This chain connects TRBV7-9 to TRBJ1-1, with D perhaps TRBD1 (5 bases). Per germline, CDR1 SEHNR and CDR2 FQNEAQ (reference sequence). This CDR3 has 14 residues. V was pared by 0 bases and J by 7 bases, with 12 bases between. The CDR3 coding sequence is TGTGCCAGCAGCTTAGCGCCCAGGGAAGATGAAGCTTTCTTT. This sequence encodes CASSLAPREDEAFF.

The chain recombines TRBV7-2 with TRBJ1-2; TRBD1 aligns across 7 bases. CDR1 and CDR2 from the germline V gene are SGHTA and FQGNSA. The CDR3 runs to 14 residues. V was pared by 2 bases and J by 5 bases, with 5 bases of the junction left unmatched. The DNA of the CDR3 is TGTGCCAGCAGCTTACCGGGACAGCGATATGGCTACACCTTC. It specifies CASSLPGQRYGYTF.

The chain uses TRBV7-9 and TRBJ2-7; D may be TRBD1 or TRBD2 (6 bases each). CDR3 length: 15 residues. Trimming pared 3 bases from V and 2 bases from J, leaving 14 bases between. The germline V gene encodes CDR1 SEHNR and CDR2 FQNEAQ (reference sequence). This CDR3 is CASSFGRGQTYEQYF. CDR3 nucleotide sequence: TGTGCCAGCAGCTTCGGCCGGGGGCAGACCTACGAGCAGTACTTC.

The chain combines TRBV5-8 with TRBJ2-7; tentatively, D is TRBD1 (6 bases). Between the trimmed V and J ends, which lost 4 bases and 4 bases, there was a span of 15 bases. This CDR3 is built from 14 residues. CDR1 SGHTS and CDR2 YDEGEE come from the germline V gene. Here the CDR3 DNA reads TGTGCCAGCAGCCTCCGGGACATCGTTTACGAGCAGTACTTC. Translated: CASSLRDIVYEQYF.

The V and J genes are TRBV6-5 and TRBJ1-3; perhaps TRBD1 as D (5 bases). Germline V CDR1 and CDR2: MNHEY, SVGAGI. V gave up 8 bases and J gave up 0 bases, with 14 bases separating them. CDR3 size: 15 residues. The CDR3 sequence is CASRRRQNSGNTIYF. The CDR3 DNA follows: TGTGCCAGCCGTAGACGACAGAACTCTGGAAACACCATATATTTT.

The chain has TRBV6-6 and TRBJ1-3; D unresolved. Germline loops: CDR1 MNHNY, CDR2 SVGAGI (reference sequence). V gave up 5 bases and J gave up 1 base, with 3 bases separating them. The CDR3 spans 12 residues. The CDR3 region is CASSDSGNTIYF. CDR3 nucleotides: TGTGCCAGCAGTGATTCTGGAAACACCATATATTTT.

This clone was recorded only once. This rearrangement joins TRBV7-3 to TRBJ2-3; the D is unclear. Trimming stripped 3 bases from V and 4 bases from J, with 8 bases between. The CDR3 loop spans 13 amino acids. Germline lookup yields CDR1 SGHTA and CDR2 FQGTGA. The CDR3 here is CASSLKIPDTQYF. The CDR3 region has the DNA TGTGCCAGCAGCTTGAAAATCCCAGATACGCAGTATTTT.

The chain joins TRBV5-1 to TRBJ2-3; 10 bases map to TRBD2. Looked up from germline, CDR1 is SGHRS and CDR2 is YFSETQ. There are 18 residues in the CDR3. V shed 4 bases and J 0 bases; nucleotides not matched to a gene: 11. CDR3 residues: CASSLGPSGGTSTDTQYF. The CDR3 region has the DNA TGCGCCAGCAGCCTGGGCCCTAGCGGGGGCACTAGCACAGATACGCAGTATTTT.

The rearrangement uses TRBV5-1 and TRBJ2-5; possibly TRBD2 for D (6 bases). The CDR3 length is 15 residues. Per germline, CDR1 SGHRS and CDR2 YFSETQ. V lost 4 bases and J 1 base, leaving 14 bases between the germline ends. The CDR3 DNA reads as TGCGCCAGCAGCGGGACTCCTACGATCCAAGAGACCCAGTACTTC. Its protein is CASSGTPTIQETQYF.

The gene calls are TRBV2 and TRBJ2-5; tentative D call: TRBD1 (6 bases). V was shortened by 2 bases and J by 4 bases, with 8 bases between the two germline ends. CDR1 is SNHLY, CDR2 FYNNEI, per germline. This CDR3 comprises 13 residues. The CDR3 DNA is TGTGCCAGCAGTGAAATAGGGGGAGAGACCCAGTACTTC. The encoded protein is CASSEIGGETQYF.

V is TRBV7-2 and J is TRBJ1-2; the match to TRBD1 covers 10 bases. The length of the CDR3 is 14 residues. The ends lost 4 bases at V and 5 bases at J; junction bases unmatched: 4. Looked up from germline, CDR1 is SGHTA and CDR2 is FQGNSA. CDR3 loop: CASSWDRGWYGYTF. The DNA for the CDR3 is TGTGCCAGCAGCTGGGACAGGGGATGGTATGGCTACACCTTC.

The rearrangement links TRBV24-1 to TRBJ2-3; D not certain. The length of the CDR3 is 14 residues. Germline loops: CDR1 KGHDR, CDR2 SFDVKD. The V gene lost 7 bases and the J gene lost 6 bases, with 16 bases spanning the gap. Here the CDR3 DNA reads TGTGCCACCAGCTCGGGTCCTTACGAGGATACGCAGTATTTT. Its protein is CATSSGPYEDTQYF.

The CDR3 region is CASSIEAGQEAFF. In DNA form, the CDR3 reads TGTGCCAGTAGTATAGAAGCGGGGCAGGAAGCTTTCTTT. V usage is TRBV19 and J usage is TRBJ1-1, with D tentatively TRBD1 (5 bases). Trimming pared 0 bases from V and 8 bases from J, leaving 10 bases between. The CDR3 length is 13 residues. Looked up from germline, CDR1 is LNHDA and CDR2 is SQIVND (reference sequence). Drawing the rest from reference TRBV19 and TRBJ1-1, the complete variable domain is DGGITQSPKYLFRKEGQNVTLSCEQNLNHDAMYWYRQDPGQGLRLIYYSQIVNDFQKGDIAEGYSVSREKKESFPLTVTSAQKNPTAFYLCASSIEAGQEAFFGQGTRLTVV.